The 21 T cell receptor beta chains below were found in one sample sequenced in a study of blood T cell repertoires in COVID-19 (dated by TCRdb to about 2020). Libraries were built with the immunoSEQ multiplex PCR assay. TCRdb re-hosts the immuneACCESS table, in-frame sequences only. Its copies lack some clones; in the studies checked, an unresolved V gene accounts for under half of them, and the cause for the rest is not known. The sample data list 200,000 to 250,000 clones, and roughly 90% of these were observed just once. 2.5% to 3.5% of the sample comes from the top ten. The sample taken for sequencing was PBMCs or T cells enriched from blood (not recorded which). These receptor sequences come from a woman between 45 and 65 years old in a cohort exposed to, infected with or recovered from COVID-19 (not recorded which).

V is TRBV12-5 and J is TRBJ2-2, with a tentative D call TRBD1 (6 bases). Per germline, CDR1 LGHNT and CDR2 FRNRAP. Trimming shortened V by 0 bases and J by 2 bases, and 13 bases separated the two germline ends. CDR3 size: 17 residues. This CDR3 is CASGLVPTGGNTGELFF. The CDR3 DNA sequence: TGTGCTAGTGGTTTGGTACCGACAGGTGGAAACACCGGGGAGCTGTTTTTT. Looking up the rest from reference TRBV12-5 and TRBJ2-2 gives the full variable domain: DARVTQTPRHKVTEMGQEVTMRCQPILGHNTVFWYRQTMMQGLELLAYFRNRAPLDDSGMPKDRFSAEMPDATLATLKIQPSEPRDSAVYFCASGLVPTGGNTGELFFGEGSRLTVL.

This chain joins TRBV5-1 and TRBJ1-2; D gene uncertain. The V gene lost 4 bases and the J gene lost 0 bases, with 13 bases spanning the gap. CDR3 length: 15 amino acids. In germline, CDR1 is SGHRS, CDR2 YFSETQ. Here the CDR3 DNA reads TGCGCCAGCAGCGCCGAACCTCAGGCTAACTATGGCTACACCTTC. It is translated as CASSAEPQANYGYTF.

This chain links TRBV5-1 with TRBJ2-1; tentatively, D is TRBD2 (6 bases). The CDR3 has 15 residues. Germline CDR1 and CDR2: SGHRS and YFSETQ. The V and J ends lost 0 bases and 5 bases respectively, with 12 bases between them. The CDR3 region has the DNA TGCGCCAGCAGCTTGGGGGTAGGCGGGGACAATGAGCAGTTCTTC. Its translation: CASSLGVGGDNEQFF.

The rearrangement joins TRBV6-5 to TRBJ1-2; 7 bases fit TRBD1. This CDR3 has 15 amino acids. CDR1 is MNHEY and CDR2 is SVGAGI in the germline V gene. J lost 2 bases, V lost 6 bases, and 9 bases had no gene match. This chain's CDR3 is CASRSTGVSNYGYTF. Written as DNA, the CDR3 is TGTGCCAGCAGGTCTACAGGGGTGAGCAACTATGGCTACACCTTC.

The rearrangement uses TRBV7-9 and TRBJ1-2; D unresolved. V lost 5 bases and J lost 4, with 17 bases in between. CDR3 length equals 15 residues. Germline V gives CDR1 SEHNR, CDR2 FQNEAQ (reference sequence). CDR3 sequence reads: CASSQGSVRSYGYTF. As DNA, the CDR3 is TGTGCCAGCAGCCAAGGCAGCGTCCGCTCCTATGGCTACACCTTC.

V is TRBV30 and J is TRBJ2-1, with D unclear. This CDR3 contains 12 residues. The V end was cut by 3 bases, the J end by 10 bases, with 13 bases between. Germline V gene sequence: CDR1 GTSNPN, CDR2 SVGIG (reference sequence). The CDR3 bases are TGTGCCTGGAGCGCCCGAATCGGGGAGCAGTTCTTC. Translated: CAWSARIGEQFF.

Only one count was recorded for this clone. This chain connects TRBV3-1 (or the pseudogene TRBV3-2) to TRBJ2-1; D unclear. Trimming took off 3 bases at V and 1 base at J, with 7 bases between the two ends. Germline values: CDR1 LGHDT, CDR2 YNNKEL (reference sequence). The length of the CDR3 is 14 residues. CDR3 sequence: CASSQIRSYNEQFF. The CDR3 bases are TGTGCCAGCAGCCAGATCAGATCCTACAATGAGCAGTTCTTC.

This chain connects TRBV24-1 to TRBJ2-7; D gene ambiguous. The CDR3 has 14 residues. Germline V gene sequence: CDR1 KGHDR, CDR2 SFDVKD. V was pared by 7 bases and J by 2 bases, with 14 bases between. CDR3 DNA sequence: TGTGCCACCAGCACAAACACCTTACCCTACGAGCAGTACTTC. Its translation: CATSTNTLPYEQYF.

CDR3 residues: CASRTGGINQPQHF. The CDR3 region has the DNA TGTGCCAGCAGAACGGGGGGAATTAATCAGCCCCAGCATTTT. The chain links TRBV6-5 to TRBJ1-5; D might be TRBD1 (5 bases). Germline CDR1 MNHEY, CDR2 SVGAGI. This CDR3 spans 14 amino acids. The V gene lost 6 bases and the J gene lost 4 bases, with 13 bases spanning the gap.

This chain links TRBV2 with TRBJ1-1, with a weak D call TRBD1 (6 bases). V was clipped by 5 bases and J by 7 bases, with 17 bases between them. Per germline, CDR1 SNHLY and CDR2 FYNNEI. CDR3 size: 14 residues. The CDR3 region has the DNA TGTGCCAGCAGTTACAATACTGGGGGCGGTGAAGCTTTCTTT. This gives the protein CASSYNTGGGEAFF.

Here the CDR3 reads CASSQRFAGSTDTQYF. DNA of the CDR3: TGCGCCAGCAGCCAAAGGTTCGCGGGGTCCACAGATACGCAGTATTTT. The J gene is TRBJ2-3, the V gene TRBV4-3, with D perhaps TRBD2 (6 bases). Germline CDR1 reads LGHNA; CDR2 reads YSLEER. CDR3 length equals 16 residues. With 2 bases removed from V and 2 bases from J, the gap between germline ends came to 14 bases.

V and J are TRBV3-1 (or the pseudogene TRBV3-2) and TRBJ2-2; D is uncertain. Trimming removed 0 bases at V and 2 bases at J, with 19 bases between. Germline CDR1 reads LGHDT; CDR2 reads YNNKEL (reference sequence). The CDR3 length is 19 residues. The CDR3 loop is CASSQEGVVHGRNTGELFF. The DNA for the CDR3 is TGTGCCAGCAGCCAAGAAGGAGTGGTACACGGTCGTAACACCGGGGAGCTGTTTTTT.

The V call is TRBV4-2, the J call TRBJ2-2; 9 bases line up with TRBD2. CDR3 length equals 16 residues. The V and J ends lost 5 bases and 5 bases, in that order; junction bases with no gene match: 9. Germline V lookup: CDR1 LGHNA, CDR2 YNFKEQ. The CDR3, as DNA: TGTGCCAGCAGCTCGCGAGCGGGGGGCGGGACCGGGGAGCTGTTTTTT. Its translation: CASSSRAGGGTGELFF.

The genes are TRBV15 and TRBJ1-6, with TRBD1 as a possible D gene (6 bases). Trimming left V 5 bases short and J 3 bases short, with 17 bases between. Germline CDR1 is LNHNV and CDR2 is YYDKDF (reference sequence). The CDR3 is 17 residues long. Here the CDR3 DNA reads TGTGCCACCAGCCAAATGGGGGGGGCCAACTATAATTCACCCCTCCACTTT. Encoded protein: CATSQMGGANYNSPLHF.

V and J are TRBV4-2 and TRBJ1-2; TRBD1 matches at 9 bases. CDR3 length: 15 amino acids. Per the germline V gene, CDR1 is LGHNA and CDR2 is YNFKEQ. J lost 4 bases, V lost 4 bases, and 7 bases had no gene match. The CDR3 DNA sequence: TGTGCCAGCAGCCGCGGAGGGACAGGGAGCTATGGCTACACCTTC. Its translation is CASSRGGTGSYGYTF.

The chain combines TRBV19 with TRBJ1-4; no clear D. CDR1 is LNHDA, CDR2 SQIVND, per germline (reference sequence). The CDR3 has 14 residues. V was shortened by 3 bases and J by 4 bases, with 9 bases between the two germline ends. The CDR3 loop is CASSMDGDNEKLFF. The CDR3 DNA sequence: TGTGCCAGTAGTATGGATGGAGATAATGAAAAACTGTTTTTT.

The chain couples TRBV7-2 to TRBJ1-2, with D uncertain. Germline V gene lookup returns CDR1 SGHTA and CDR2 FQGNSA. The CDR3 length is 12 residues. Trimming cost V 3 bases and J 6 bases, with 8 bases left between them. The CDR3 DNA reads as TGTGCCAGCAGCTTCAAGAGCCATGGCTACACCTTC. Amino acid sequence: CASSFKSHGYTF.

This rearrangement joins TRBV5-4 to TRBJ2-7; D is unresolved. The germline V gene encodes CDR1 SGHNT and CDR2 YYREEE (reference sequence). The CDR3 is made up of 14 amino acids. V lost 0 bases, J lost 4 bases, and 11 bases lay in between. CDR3 loop: CASSLGLEKYEQYF. DNA for the CDR3: TGTGCCAGCAGCTTGGGGCTAGAGAAGTACGAGCAGTACTTC.

The J gene is TRBJ1-1, the V gene TRBV28; D is possibly TRBD1 (6 bases). Trimming pared 10 bases from V and 10 bases from J, leaving 19 bases between. This CDR3 comprises 12 residues. CDR1 MDHEN and CDR2 SYDVKM come from the germline V gene. DNA for the CDR3: TGTGCCACCTCCCGGGGGGGCGGAGGAGCTTTCTTT. Translated: CATSRGGGGAFF. Full variable domain (remainder filled in from reference TRBV28 and TRBJ1-1): DVKVTQSSRYLVKRTGEKVFLECVQDMDHENMFWYRQDPGLGLRLIYFSYDVKMKEKGDIPEGYSVSREKKERFSLILESASTNQTSMYLCATSRGGGGAFFGQGTRLTVV.

This clone has only one observation. V and J are TRBV28 and TRBJ1-2; 8 nucleotides line up with TRBD1. Trimming cost V 6 bases and J 4 bases; bases outside gene matches: 4. Germline V lookup: CDR1 MDHEN, CDR2 SYDVKM. This CDR3 has 13 amino acids. The CDR3 bases are TGTGCCAGCAGCAAACAGGGGGTCTATGGCTACACCTTC. Its translation is CASSKQGVYGYTF.

The V gene is TRBV7-2, the J gene TRBJ2-7; TRBD2 matches 8 bases. V lost 4 bases, J lost 11 bases, and 16 bases stayed unmatched. The CDR3 has 15 residues. Germline loops: CDR1 SGHTA, CDR2 FQGNSA. Here the CDR3 reads CASSSDQRLASTEYF. CDR3 nucleotides: TGTGCCAGCAGCTCGGACCAGAGACTAGCGTCTACCGAGTACTTC. Full variable domain (remainder filled in from reference TRBV7-2 and TRBJ2-7): GAGVSQSPSNKVTEKGKDVELRCDPISGHTALYWYRQSLGQGLEFLIYFQGNSAPDKSGLPSDRFSAERTGGSVSTLTIQRTQQEDSAVYLCASSSDQRLASTEYFGPGTRLTVT.